This T cell receptor (beta chain) comes out of a study of blood T cells in healthy people across ages. CDR1 and CDR2 (germline): SGHTA, FQGNSA. This CDR3 is 17 amino acids long. V gave up 5 bases and J gave up 5 bases, with 24 bases separating them. A second PCR, run for roughly 7 to 11 cycles, used a sample-barcoded 5' primer plus a J-beta primer mix. TCRdb reprocessed the 5' RACE reads with MiXCR, giving one entry per CDR3 protein. There are fewer than 1 million distinct CDR3 sequences in the sample; roughly 44% occur only once, and roughly 18% lies in the top ten. There were healthy Caucasian individuals from Russia, aged roughly 6 to 90, serving as donors. Per sample, at least 6 micrograms of total RNA were extracted.

Sequenced material: blood. The sequence came from a man aged 55 to 70 in good health. The rearrangement uses TRBV7-2 and TRBJ2-5; a weak D match, TRBD1 (6 bases). The CDR3 DNA reads as TGTGCCAGCAGCCCCACCATGGACAGCCTACTGAGGGAGACCCAGTACTTC. This translates into CASSPTMDSLLRETQYF.